One and the same sample provided the 21 T cell receptor beta chains below, sequenced in a study of T cells in Graves' hyperthyroidism and ophthalmopathy. RNA transcripts served as the template for amplifying TCR beta CDR3 regions. The TCR CDR3 was amplified in a first-round RT-PCR using the HTBI primer set. MiXCR, run by TCRdb on the multiplex PCR reads, gives a single entry per CDR3 protein. The sample holds under 650,000 distinct CDR3 sequences, 15% to 20% seen once. Sequencing used blood. The receptor set was obtained from a woman in her thirties with Graves' hyperthyroidism.

The V call is TRBV28, the J call TRBJ1-4, with D unclear. Germline CDR1 is MDHEN and CDR2 is SYDVKM. CDR3 length: 15 residues. The V gene lost 4 bases and the J gene lost 4 bases, with 13 bases spanning the gap. CDR3 residues: CASSSAAVSNEKLFF. CDR3 bases: TGTGCCAGCAGTTCGGCGGCGGTTAGTAATGAAAAACTGTTTTTT. Drawing the rest from reference TRBV28 and TRBJ1-4, the complete variable domain is DVKVTQSSRYLVKRTGEKVFLECVQDMDHENMFWYRQDPGLGLRLIYFSYDVKMKEKGDIPEGYSVSREKKERFSLILESASTNQTSMYLCASSSAAVSNEKLFFGSGTQLSVL.

This clonotype appeared many times. This sequence joins TRBV2 and TRBJ2-2; no clear D gene. V lost 4 bases to trimming and J lost 12 bases, with 12 bases between them. Germline V CDR1 and CDR2: SNHLY, FYNNEI. CDR3 size: 12 residues. The CDR3 protein is CASSVRRSQLFF. The CDR3 coding sequence is TGTGCCAGCAGTGTCCGTCGATCCCAGCTGTTTTTT. Looking up the rest from reference TRBV2 and TRBJ2-2 gives the full variable domain: EPEVTQTPSHQVTQMGQEVILRCVPISNHLYFYWYRQILGQKVEFLVSFYNNEISEKSEIFDDQFSVERPDGSNFTLKIRSTKLEDSAMYFCASSVRRSQLFFGEGSRLTVL.

This clonotype came up many times. The chain employs TRBV5-1 and TRBJ1-1; the match to TRBD1 covers 10 bases. This CDR3 spans 16 amino acids. Germline-derived CDR1 and CDR2 are SGHRS and YFSETQ. The V gene end was trimmed by 3 bases and the J gene end by 4 bases; junction bases not matched to a gene: 9. The CDR3 protein is CASSSTTGGSGTEAFF. In DNA form, the CDR3 reads TGCGCCAGCAGCTCGACGACAGGGGGCTCCGGCACTGAAGCTTTCTTT.

Ten or more counts support this clonotype. The V and J genes are TRBV28 and TRBJ2-7, with 7 bases that match TRBD1. The CDR3 loop spans 17 amino acids. Germline assignment: CDR1 MDHEN and CDR2 SYDVKM. Trimming took 4 bases from V and 2 from J; bases not matched to a gene: 14. The CDR3 nucleotides are TGTGCCAGCAGTTACCCCCCCGGACAGGTTTTTACCTACGAGCAGTACTTC. This gives the protein CASSYPPGQVFTYEQYF.

This clonotype was detected ten times or more. V gene TRBV5-6 combines with J gene TRBJ1-1; D not resolved. V lost 1 base and J 7 bases, leaving 8 bases between the germline ends. The CDR3 loop spans 12 amino acids. Germline CDR1 and CDR2: SGHDT and YYEEEE. The CDR3 spells CASSLYHGEAFF. CDR3 DNA sequence: TGTGCCAGCAGCTTGTACCACGGTGAAGCTTTCTTT.

This clonotype was recorded at least ten times. J is TRBJ1-5 and V is TRBV6-2 or TRBV6-3; possible D gene TRBD1, 6 bases. Trimming stripped 2 bases from V and 0 bases from J, with 8 bases between. Germline V CDR1 and CDR2: MNHEY, SVGEGT. This CDR3 is built from 15 residues. The CDR3 DNA reads TGTGCCAGCAGTTACGGACAGATTAGCAATCAGCCCCAGCATTTT. Amino acids: CASSYGQISNQPQHF.

This clonotype has at least ten counts. The V and J genes are TRBV20-1 and TRBJ2-7; 11 nucleotides line up with TRBD2. CDR1 and CDR2 from the germline V gene are DFQATT and SNEGSKA (reference sequence). The CDR3 loop spans 15 amino acids. V gave up 4 bases and J gave up 1 base; unmatched junction bases: 6. The CDR3, as DNA: TGCAGTGCTATATACCGACTAGCGGGGTCCTACGAGCAGTACTTC. Residues: CSAIYRLAGSYEQYF.

The V gene is TRBV20-1, the J gene TRBJ1-6, with TRBD1 matching over 11 bases. Germline CDR1 is DFQATT and CDR2 is SNEGSKA (reference sequence). J was trimmed by 6 bases and V by 6 bases; bases with no gene match: 4. The CDR3 has 14 amino acids. CDR3 residues: CSARTGGRNSPLHF. The CDR3 DNA reads as TGCAGTGCGCGGACAGGGGGCCGTAATTCACCCCTCCACTTT.

This clonotype was observed at least ten times. CDR3 sequence reads: CASSLRAWIGEGNQPQHF. The DNA for the CDR3 is TGTGCCAGCAGCTTAAGGGCGTGGATCGGGGAGGGAAATCAGCCCCAGCATTTT. The rearrangement uses TRBV7-8 and TRBJ1-5, with unresolved D. Germline CDR1 is SGHVS and CDR2 is FQNEAQ. V was clipped by 2 bases and J by 4 bases, with 21 bases between them. The CDR3 runs to 18 residues.

This clonotype was recorded many times. The rearrangement links TRBV11-1 to TRBJ1-1, with D unclear. Germline CDR1 SGHAT, CDR2 FQDESV (reference sequence). The CDR3 totals 13 residues. The V end lost 5 bases, the J end lost 1 base, and 8 bases lay between the germline ends. CDR3 protein: CASSRSENTEAFF. The CDR3 DNA is TGTGCCAGCAGCCGCTCGGAGAACACTGAAGCTTTCTTT.

The rearrangement uses TRBV7-9 and TRBJ1-2; 7 bases fit TRBD1. Looked up from germline, CDR1 is SEHNR and CDR2 is FQNEAQ (reference sequence). The CDR3 has 15 amino acids. Trimming at V came to 5 bases and at J to 4 bases, leaving 10 bases not matched to a gene. The CDR3 DNA sequence: TGTGCCAGCAGCGATACCGGACAGGAGGTCTATGGCTACACCTTC. This sequence encodes CASSDTGQEVYGYTF.

This rearrangement joins TRBV29-1 to TRBJ1-1; D not certain. V was trimmed by 4 bases and J by 0 bases, leaving 9 bases between them. Per the germline V gene, CDR1 is SQVTM and CDR2 is ANQGSEA. The CDR3 consists of 13 residues. The CDR3 region is CSVVSGLNTEAFF. DNA for the CDR3: TGCAGCGTTGTATCTGGTTTGAACACTGAAGCTTTCTTT.

As to this clonotype: Being one base from a much bigger clone, this may be a read error. The V call is TRBV2, the J call TRBJ1-4; D is ambiguous. Germline assignment: CDR1 SNHLY and CDR2 FYNNEI. The CDR3 sequence is 16 residues long. Trimming took 4 bases from V and 2 from J, leaving 14 bases between them. CDR3 amino acids: CASSGRPLGTNEKLFF. CDR3 nucleotides: TGTGCCAGCAGTGGTAGACCGTTGGGTACTAATGAAAAACTGTTTTTT.

In this sample, this clonotype turned up many times. The V and J genes are TRBV20-1 and TRBJ2-1, with 14 nucleotides matching TRBD2. The CDR3 totals 16 residues. With V trimmed by 1 base and J by 5 bases, 4 bases remained unmatched. Germline V gene data show CDR1 as DFQATT and CDR2 as SNEGSKA (reference sequence). The CDR3 reads CSARVGTSGRDNEQFF. In nucleotides, the CDR3 is TGCAGTGCTAGAGTCGGGACTAGCGGGAGAGACAATGAGCAGTTCTTC.

The rearrangement uses TRBV27 and TRBJ2-1, with TRBD2 matching 8 bases. This CDR3 is built from 15 residues. Trimming removed 6 bases from V and 4 bases from J; junction bases left unmatched: 8. Germline-derived CDR1 and CDR2 are MNHEY and SMNVEV (reference sequence). CDR3 in DNA: TGTGCCAGCAGCGCGCGAGCGGGAGTATACAATGAGCAGTTCTTC. It yields the protein CASSARAGVYNEQFF.

In this sample, this clonotype turned up many times. V gene TRBV28 combines with J gene TRBJ2-1, with TRBD2 matching over 12 bases. Germline V gene lookup returns CDR1 MDHEN and CDR2 SYDVKM. The CDR3 totals 15 residues. Losses at the gene ends were 7 bases for V and 8 bases for J; bases not matched to a gene: 9. The CDR3 loop is CASTPSGRGNYEQFF. DNA for the CDR3: TGTGCCAGCACCCCTAGCGGGAGGGGGAACTATGAGCAGTTCTTC.

With respect to this clonotype: Being one base from a much bigger clone, this may be a read error. V gene TRBV10-3 combines with J gene TRBJ1-1, with D tentatively TRBD1 (5 bases). V was clipped by 6 bases and J by 7 bases, with 24 bases between them. The CDR3 length is 16 residues. Germline lookup yields CDR1 ENHRY and CDR2 SYGVKD. The chain's CDR3 is CAIRVLTDGATYEAFF. In DNA form, the CDR3 reads TGTGCCATCAGAGTGCTTACGGACGGGGCGACCTATGAAGCTTTCTTT.

On this clonotype itself: Since a much larger clone is just one base distant, this may be a read error. V is TRBV3-1 and J is TRBJ1-2; no clear D. The CDR3 runs to 15 residues. Germline V gene sequence: CDR1 LGHDT, CDR2 YNNKEL (reference sequence). As DNA, the CDR3 is TGTGCCGGCAGCCCAGGAATTGTTGTTGCGGGAGGCTACACCTTC. Its protein is CAGSPGIVVAGGYTF.

The chain has TRBV28 and TRBJ1-6; 9 bases agree with TRBD1. Germline values: CDR1 MDHEN, CDR2 SYDVKM. J lost 9 bases, V lost 7 bases, and 7 bases had no gene match. This CDR3 region has 14 residues. CDR3 coding DNA: TGTGCCAGCAACCCCGGGACAGGGCCTTCACCCCTCCACTTT. Its translation is CASNPGTGPSPLHF.

This chain connects TRBV14 to TRBJ2-7; D is uncertain. CDR3 length equals 14 residues. Deletions cut 2 bases from V and 2 bases from J, with 10 bases between. Germline values: CDR1 SGHDN, CDR2 FVKESK. The CDR3 is CASSQRIPPYEQYF. The CDR3 bases are TGTGCCAGCAGCCAAAGGATACCCCCCTACGAGCAGTACTTC.

This clonotype was picked up a small number of times. This rearrangement joins TRBV12-3 or TRBV12-4 to TRBJ2-7; 7 bases are a match to TRBD2. The CDR3 is 15 amino acids. Germline trimming cut 7 bases from V and 2 bases from J; bases unmatched to any gene: 11. CDR3: CASKVDREVTYEQYF. The DNA of the CDR3 is TGTGCCAGCAAGGTGGACCGGGAGGTAACCTACGAGCAGTACTTC.